The sequence of this TCR beta chain was determined in a study of blood T cell repertoires in COVID-19. For the study at large: Donors in the United States, Italy and Spain gave samples during acute or convalescent COVID-19. Sources were T cells, B-cell-depleted T cells, or PBMCs; the material itself was cDNA or gDNA.

Looked up from germline, CDR1 is MNHNS and CDR2 is SASEGT. V dropped 1 base and J dropped 2; count of bases not matched to a gene: 13. This CDR3 contains 18 residues. In the authors' workflow: Cell counts per sample came from amplifying reference gene primers. Measured with immunoSEQ multiplex PCR; TCRdb has only the in-frame clones, and not every one. V and J calls and clone size are copied from that table; D and trimming were computed from the DNA. There are approximately 260,000 clones in the sample; about 87% occur only once, and roughly 3.7% lies in the top ten. Sample: peripheral blood. This clonotype was sampled from a woman in her forties with acute or convalescent COVID-19. The chain joins TRBV6-1 to TRBJ1-2; TRBD1 matches 7 bases. The CDR3 is CASSEGGLRDRTNYGYTF. CDR3 DNA: TGTGCCAGCAGTGAAGGCGGCTTAAGGGACAGAACCAACTATGGCTACACCTTC.